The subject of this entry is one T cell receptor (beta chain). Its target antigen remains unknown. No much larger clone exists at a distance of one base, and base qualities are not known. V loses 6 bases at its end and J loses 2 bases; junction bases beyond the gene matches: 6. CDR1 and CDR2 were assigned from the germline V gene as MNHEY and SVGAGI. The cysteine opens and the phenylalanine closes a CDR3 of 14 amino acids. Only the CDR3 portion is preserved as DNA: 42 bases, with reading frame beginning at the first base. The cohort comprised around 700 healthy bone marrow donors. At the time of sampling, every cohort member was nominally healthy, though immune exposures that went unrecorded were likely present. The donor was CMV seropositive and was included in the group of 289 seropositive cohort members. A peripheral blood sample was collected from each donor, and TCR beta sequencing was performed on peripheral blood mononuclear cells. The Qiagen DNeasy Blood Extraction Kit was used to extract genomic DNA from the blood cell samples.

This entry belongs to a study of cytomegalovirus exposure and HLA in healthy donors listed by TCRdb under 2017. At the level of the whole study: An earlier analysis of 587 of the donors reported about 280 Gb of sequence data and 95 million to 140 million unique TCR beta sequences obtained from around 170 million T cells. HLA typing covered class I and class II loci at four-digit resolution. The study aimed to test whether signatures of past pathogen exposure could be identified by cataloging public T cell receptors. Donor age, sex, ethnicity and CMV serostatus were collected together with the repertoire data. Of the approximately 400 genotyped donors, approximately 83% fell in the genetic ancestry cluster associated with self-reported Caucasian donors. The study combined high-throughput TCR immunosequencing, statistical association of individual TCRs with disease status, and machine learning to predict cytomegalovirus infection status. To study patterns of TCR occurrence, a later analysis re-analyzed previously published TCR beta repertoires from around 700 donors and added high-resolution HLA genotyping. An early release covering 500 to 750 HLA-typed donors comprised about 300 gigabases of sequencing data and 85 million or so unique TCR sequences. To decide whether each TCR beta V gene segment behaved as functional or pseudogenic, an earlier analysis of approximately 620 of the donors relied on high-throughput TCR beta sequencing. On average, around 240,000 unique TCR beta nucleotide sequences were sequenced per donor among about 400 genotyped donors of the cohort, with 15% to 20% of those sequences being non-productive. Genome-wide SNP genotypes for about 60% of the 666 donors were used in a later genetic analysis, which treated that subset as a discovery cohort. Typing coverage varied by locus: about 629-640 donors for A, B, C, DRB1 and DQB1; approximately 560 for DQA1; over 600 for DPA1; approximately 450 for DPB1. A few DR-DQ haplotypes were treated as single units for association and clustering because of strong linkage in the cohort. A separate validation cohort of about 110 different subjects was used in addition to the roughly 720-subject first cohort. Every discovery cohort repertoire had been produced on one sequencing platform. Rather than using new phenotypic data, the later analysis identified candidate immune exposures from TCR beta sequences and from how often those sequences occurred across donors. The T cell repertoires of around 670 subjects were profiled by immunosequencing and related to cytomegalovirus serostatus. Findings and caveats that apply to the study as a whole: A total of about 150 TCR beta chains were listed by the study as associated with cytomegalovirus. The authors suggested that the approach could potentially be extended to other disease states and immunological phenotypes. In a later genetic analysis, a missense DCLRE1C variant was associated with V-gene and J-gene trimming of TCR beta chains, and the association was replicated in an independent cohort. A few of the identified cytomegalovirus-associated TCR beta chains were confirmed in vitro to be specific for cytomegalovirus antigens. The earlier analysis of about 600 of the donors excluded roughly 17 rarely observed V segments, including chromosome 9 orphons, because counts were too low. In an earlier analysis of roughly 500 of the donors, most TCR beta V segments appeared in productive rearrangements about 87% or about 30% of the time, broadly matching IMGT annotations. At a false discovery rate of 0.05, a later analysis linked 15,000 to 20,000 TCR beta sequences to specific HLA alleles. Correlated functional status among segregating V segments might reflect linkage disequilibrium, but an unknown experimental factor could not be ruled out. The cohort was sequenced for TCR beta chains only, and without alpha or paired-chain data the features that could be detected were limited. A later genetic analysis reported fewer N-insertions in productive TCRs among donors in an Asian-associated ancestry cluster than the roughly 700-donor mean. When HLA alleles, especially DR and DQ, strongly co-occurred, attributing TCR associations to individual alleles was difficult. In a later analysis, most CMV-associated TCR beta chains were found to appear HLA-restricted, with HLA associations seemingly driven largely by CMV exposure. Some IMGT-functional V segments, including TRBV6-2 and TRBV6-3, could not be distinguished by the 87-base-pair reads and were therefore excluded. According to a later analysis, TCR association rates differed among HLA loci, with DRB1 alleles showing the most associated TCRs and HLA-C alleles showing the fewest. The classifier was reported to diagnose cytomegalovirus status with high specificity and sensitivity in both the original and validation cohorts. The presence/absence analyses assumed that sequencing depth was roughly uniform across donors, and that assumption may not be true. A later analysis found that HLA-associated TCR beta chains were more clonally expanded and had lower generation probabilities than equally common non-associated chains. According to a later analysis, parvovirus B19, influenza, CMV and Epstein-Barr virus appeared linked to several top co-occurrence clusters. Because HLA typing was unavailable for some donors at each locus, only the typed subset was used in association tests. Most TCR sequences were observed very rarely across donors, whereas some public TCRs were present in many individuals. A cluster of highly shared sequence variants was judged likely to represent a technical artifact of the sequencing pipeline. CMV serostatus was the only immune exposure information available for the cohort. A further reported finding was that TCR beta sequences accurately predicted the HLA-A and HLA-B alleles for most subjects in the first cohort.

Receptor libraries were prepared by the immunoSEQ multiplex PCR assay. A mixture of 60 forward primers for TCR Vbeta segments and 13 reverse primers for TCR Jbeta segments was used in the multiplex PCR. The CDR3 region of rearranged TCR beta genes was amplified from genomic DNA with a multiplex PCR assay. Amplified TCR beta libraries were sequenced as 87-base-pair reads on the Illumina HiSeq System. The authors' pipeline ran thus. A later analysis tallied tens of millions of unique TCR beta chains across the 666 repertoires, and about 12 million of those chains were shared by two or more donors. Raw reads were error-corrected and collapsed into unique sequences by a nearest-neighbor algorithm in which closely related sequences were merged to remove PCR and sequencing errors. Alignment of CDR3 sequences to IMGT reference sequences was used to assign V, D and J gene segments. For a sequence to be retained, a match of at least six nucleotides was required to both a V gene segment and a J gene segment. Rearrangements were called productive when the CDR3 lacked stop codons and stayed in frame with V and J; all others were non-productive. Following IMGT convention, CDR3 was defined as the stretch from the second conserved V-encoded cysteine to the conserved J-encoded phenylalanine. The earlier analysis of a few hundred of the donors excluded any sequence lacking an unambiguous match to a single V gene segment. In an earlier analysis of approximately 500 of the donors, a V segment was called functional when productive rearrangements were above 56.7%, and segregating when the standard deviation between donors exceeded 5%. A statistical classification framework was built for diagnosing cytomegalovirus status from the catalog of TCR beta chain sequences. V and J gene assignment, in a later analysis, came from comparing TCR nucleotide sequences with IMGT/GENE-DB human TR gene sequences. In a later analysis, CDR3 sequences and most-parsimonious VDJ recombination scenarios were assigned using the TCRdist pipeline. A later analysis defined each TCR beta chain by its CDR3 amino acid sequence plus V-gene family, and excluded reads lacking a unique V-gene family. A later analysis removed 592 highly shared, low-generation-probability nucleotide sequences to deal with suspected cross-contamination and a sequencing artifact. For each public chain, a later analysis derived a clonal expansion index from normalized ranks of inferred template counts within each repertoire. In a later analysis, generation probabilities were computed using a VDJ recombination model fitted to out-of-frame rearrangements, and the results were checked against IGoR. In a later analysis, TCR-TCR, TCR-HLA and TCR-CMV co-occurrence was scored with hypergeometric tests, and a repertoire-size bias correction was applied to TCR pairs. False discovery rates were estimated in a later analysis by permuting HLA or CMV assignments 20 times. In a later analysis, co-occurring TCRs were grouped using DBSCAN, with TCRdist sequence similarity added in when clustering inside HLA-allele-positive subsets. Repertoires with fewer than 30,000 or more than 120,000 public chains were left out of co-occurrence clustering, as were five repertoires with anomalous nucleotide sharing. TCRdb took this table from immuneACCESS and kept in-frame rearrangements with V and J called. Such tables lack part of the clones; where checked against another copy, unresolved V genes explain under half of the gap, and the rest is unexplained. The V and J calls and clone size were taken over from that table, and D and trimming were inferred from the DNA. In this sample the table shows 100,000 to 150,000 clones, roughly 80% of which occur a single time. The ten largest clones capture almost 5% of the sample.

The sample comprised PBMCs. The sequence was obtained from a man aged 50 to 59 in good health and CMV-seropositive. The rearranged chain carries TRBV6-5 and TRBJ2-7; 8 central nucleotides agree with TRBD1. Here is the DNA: TGTGCCAGCAGCCAAGCAGGGGGCCCCTACGAGCAGTACTTC. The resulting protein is CASSQAGGPYEQYF.